Shown below are 22 T cell receptor beta chains from a single sample sequenced in a study of blood T cell repertoires in COVID-19. TCRdb's copy holds only in-frame clones and misses some; the assay was immunoSEQ multiplex PCR. Among roughly 230,000 clones listed, about four fifths were seen once. Sequencing was performed on peripheral blood. The origin of the receptors is a man aged 50-59 years with active or convalescent COVID-19.

The V gene is TRBV2, the J gene TRBJ2-1; 10 bases line up with TRBD2. The germline V gene encodes CDR1 SNHLY and CDR2 FYNNEI. Trimming cost V 4 bases and J 8 bases; bases outside gene matches: 5. The CDR3 has 14 residues. CDR3 protein: CASSVRAGGDEQFF. For the CDR3, the DNA is TGTGCCAGCAGTGTAAGAGCGGGGGGGGATGAGCAGTTCTTC.

This clone was seen more than once but under ten times. The chain combines TRBV27 with TRBJ1-2; D gene uncertain. The CDR3 is 14 amino acids. Per germline, CDR1 MNHEY and CDR2 SMNVEV (reference sequence). V was trimmed by 3 bases and J by 7 bases, leaving 15 bases between them. The DNA of the CDR3 is TGTGCCAGCAGTTTTCTGGGAGCGGAGAGTGGCTACACCTTC. The encoded protein is CASSFLGAESGYTF.

CDR3 sequence reads: CASSLQGYSSYNEQFF. The CDR3 DNA sequence: TGCGCCAGCAGCTTACAGGGGTACAGCTCCTACAATGAGCAGTTCTTC. V usage is TRBV5-1 and J usage is TRBJ2-1; 7 positions agree with TRBD1. The CDR3 contains 16 residues. After removal of 2 bases from V and 0 bases from J, the junction contained 5 bases not matched to a gene. Germline V gives CDR1 SGHRS, CDR2 YFSETQ.

This chain connects TRBV5-1 to TRBJ2-1; 7 bases line up with TRBD1. The CDR3 sequence is 15 residues long. Germline V CDR1 and CDR2: SGHRS, YFSETQ. Trimming took 0 bases from V and 2 from J; bases not matched to a gene: 2. The chain's CDR3 is CASSLEGQTYNEQFF. The CDR3 DNA reads TGCGCCAGCAGCTTGGAGGGACAGACCTACAATGAGCAGTTCTTC.

In the case of this clone: The sample contains more than one DNA sequence encoding this CDR3. The chain carries TRBV3-1 (or the pseudogene TRBV3-2) and TRBJ1-5; D is ambiguous. Looked up from germline, CDR1 is LGHDT and CDR2 is YNNKEL (reference sequence). The V gene lost 1 base and the J gene lost 0 bases, with 7 bases spanning the gap. The CDR3 extends over 15 amino acids. CDR3 amino acids: CASSQGANSNQPQHF. CDR3 nucleotides: TGTGCCAGCAGCCAAGGAGCTAATAGCAATCAGCCCCAGCATTTT.

The CDR3 protein is CSASTGVNQPQHF. The CDR3, as DNA: TGCAGTGCTAGTACAGGGGTCAATCAGCCCCAGCATTTT. The V call is TRBV20-1, the J call TRBJ1-5, with 7 bases lining up with TRBD1. The CDR3 is 13 amino acids. Trimming took 3 bases from V and 3 from J; bases not matched to a gene: 2. Germline CDR1 DFQATT, CDR2 SNEGSKA (reference sequence).

The V call is TRBV2, the J call TRBJ1-1; TRBD1 might be the D (5 bases). Trimming removed 3 bases at V and 11 bases at J, with 16 bases between. This CDR3 has 13 residues. The germline gives CDR1 SNHLY, CDR2 FYNNEI. DNA of the CDR3: TGTGCCAGCAGTGATGAACAGGCTGTGGGGGCTTTCTTT. This encodes CASSDEQAVGAFF.

V usage is TRBV7-2 and J usage is TRBJ1-5; the D is unclear. The V and J ends lost 4 bases and 2 bases respectively, with 15 bases between them. CDR1 SGHTA and CDR2 FQGNSA come from the germline V gene. The CDR3 totals 16 residues. The CDR3 bases are TGTGCCAGCAGCTCCCTAGCCGGCCTAGGCAATCAGCCCCAGCATTTT. Translated, it gives CASSSLAGLGNQPQHF.

The chain uses TRBV6-1 and TRBJ2-7, with unresolved D. Trimming cost V 2 bases and J 3 bases, with 8 bases left between them. In germline, CDR1 is MNHNS, CDR2 SASEGT. This CDR3 has 13 residues. CDR3 sequence: CASSEMISYEQYF. The CDR3 region has the DNA TGTGCCAGCAGTGAAATGATCAGCTACGAGCAGTACTTC.

CDR3 sequence (DNA): TGTGCCAGCTTTACGGGGGGTACTGAGCAGTTCTTC. Its translation is CASFTGGTEQFF. The V and J genes are TRBV12-3 or TRBV12-4 and TRBJ2-1, with 7 bases matching TRBD2. The CDR3 has 12 residues. V shed 8 bases, J shed 9 bases, and the junction held 7 bases outside the gene matches.

This rearrangement joins TRBV4-2 to TRBJ2-2; TRBD2 aligns across 12 bases. Germline V lookup: CDR1 LGHNA, CDR2 YNFKEQ. This CDR3 region has 18 residues. With V trimmed by 0 bases and J by 5 bases, 7 bases remained unmatched. The CDR3 sequence: CASSQDPSGGALTGELFF. CDR3 in DNA: TGTGCCAGCAGCCAAGATCCTAGCGGGGGGGCTCTTACCGGGGAGCTGTTTTTT.

The V call is TRBV30, the J call TRBJ2-2, with 7 bases matching TRBD2. Germline V lookup: CDR1 GTSNPN, CDR2 SVGIG (reference sequence). The CDR3 runs to 13 residues. V lost 4 bases to trimming and J lost 7 bases; unmatched junction nucleotides: 6. CDR3 nucleotide sequence: TGTGCCTGGATCTCGCGGGGGTACGGGGAGCTGTTTTTT. This codes for CAWISRGYGELFF.

The genes are TRBV27 and TRBJ1-1; possible D gene TRBD1, 5 bases. The CDR3 runs to 13 residues. The V end lost 3 bases, the J end lost 6 bases, and 11 bases lay between the germline ends. Germline V CDR1 and CDR2: MNHEY, SMNVEV (reference sequence). The CDR3 region is CASSLDRGSEAFF. In nucleotides, the CDR3 is TGTGCCAGCAGTTTGGATCGGGGGTCTGAAGCTTTCTTT.

The genes are TRBV28 and TRBJ1-2; perhaps TRBD1 as D (6 bases). In germline, CDR1 is MDHEN, CDR2 SYDVKM. V was clipped by 7 bases and J by 6 bases, with 21 bases between them. CDR3 length: 15 residues. Here the CDR3 reads CASIPPLPRGNGYTF. The DNA of the CDR3 is TGTGCCAGCATCCCGCCGTTGCCAAGGGGGAATGGCTACACCTTC.

In this sample, this clone turned up once. This chain joins TRBV6-5 and TRBJ1-2; tentatively, D is TRBD1 (5 bases). Per the germline V gene, CDR1 is MNHEY and CDR2 is SVGAGI. The CDR3 loop spans 13 amino acids. Trimming pared 6 bases from V and 2 bases from J, leaving 10 bases between. In DNA form, the CDR3 reads TGTGCCAGCAGCCTAGACAGAAACTATGGCTACACCTTC. It specifies CASSLDRNYGYTF.

The rearrangement uses TRBV29-1 and TRBJ2-7; D is possibly TRBD2 (6 bases). The CDR3 extends over 13 amino acids. Trimming removed 8 bases at V and 0 bases at J, with 14 bases between. Germline V CDR1 and CDR2: SQVTM, ANQGSEA. The CDR3 reads CSTSGGDSYEQYF. CDR3 sequence (DNA): TGCAGCACTAGTGGAGGGGACTCCTACGAGCAGTACTTC.

The CDR3 is CAWSQGSGNTIYF. In DNA form, the CDR3 reads TGTGCCTGGAGCCAGGGCTCTGGAAACACCATATATTTT. V and J are TRBV30 and TRBJ1-3; possible D gene TRBD1, 5 bases. V was clipped by 3 bases and J by 0 bases, with 6 bases between them. Per the germline V gene, CDR1 is GTSNPN and CDR2 is SVGIG (reference sequence). This CDR3 spans 13 amino acids.

This chain links TRBV7-2 with TRBJ1-3, with a tentative D call TRBD1 (6 bases). The CDR3 sequence is 16 residues long. Germline CDR1 SGHTA, CDR2 FQGNSA. Trimming removed 5 bases at V and 3 bases at J, with 17 bases between. This chain's CDR3 is CASSRVGGALGNTIYF. DNA of the CDR3: TGTGCCAGCAGCCGGGTTGGGGGGGCGCTTGGAAACACCATATATTTT. The full variable domain, in which reference TRBV7-2 and TRBJ1-3 provide the parts outside the CDR3, is GAGVSQSPSNKVTEKGKDVELRCDPISGHTALYWYRQSLGQGLEFLIYFQGNSAPDKSGLPSDRFSAERTGGSVSTLTIQRTQQEDSAVYLCASSRVGGALGNTIYFGEGSWLTVV.

The chain couples TRBV5-1 to TRBJ2-7; 7 positions match TRBD2. Germline CDR1 SGHRS, CDR2 YFSETQ. This CDR3 has 14 amino acids. J lost 3 bases, V lost 6 bases, and 9 bases had no gene match. For the CDR3, the DNA is TGCGCCAGCAAATCCCTCGGGGGGAACTACGAGCAGTACTTC. Translated, it gives CASKSLGGNYEQYF.

The gene calls are TRBV5-1 and TRBJ2-3; D might be TRBD2 (6 bases). The CDR3 has 14 residues. V lost 2 bases and J lost 5, with 12 bases in between. The germline gives CDR1 SGHRS, CDR2 YFSETQ. Written as DNA, the CDR3 is TGCGCCAGCAGCTTCGGACCCGGGGGAGATACGCAGTATTTT. Its translation is CASSFGPGGDTQYF.

V is TRBV10-3 and J is TRBJ2-1, with TRBD2 matching 7 bases. V was pared by 7 bases and J by 7 bases, with 13 bases of the junction left unmatched. Germline V gene data show CDR1 as ENHRY and CDR2 as SYGVKD. CDR3 length: 15 amino acids. CDR3 bases: TGTGCCATCATGTCCCAGTATGGGGGGGGAAATGAGCAGTTCTTC. Its translation is CAIMSQYGGGNEQFF.

The V and J genes are TRBV2 and TRBJ1-1; maybe TRBD1 (5 bases). The CDR3 loop spans 15 amino acids. The germline gives CDR1 SNHLY, CDR2 FYNNEI. With 7 bases removed from V and 6 bases from J, the gap between germline ends came to 21 bases. The CDR3 loop is CASTNPGLGGSEAFF. The CDR3 coding sequence is TGTGCCAGCACCAATCCGGGACTAGGTGGCTCTGAAGCTTTCTTT.